The present T cell receptor beta chain was sequenced within a study of T-cell memory formation after mild COVID-19. About the research overall: The TCR clusters were mostly specific to one donor. Study-level findings and limits: For contracting clones, CD4+ ones sat mainly in CM and EM, CD8+ in EMRA. CD4+ bias marked clones expanding day 15 to 37, unlike balanced contracting clones.

The CDR3 runs 14 residues. Germline V gene sequence: CDR1 LGHNT, CDR2 FRNRAP. Between the trimmed V and J ends, which lost 0 bases and 6 bases, there was a span of 11 bases. TCRdb used MiXCR to reprocess the 5' RACE reads, holding one entry per CDR3 protein. In the table there are 250,000 to 350,000 distinct CDR3 sequences, around 19% of which are singletons. Worth noting for this clonotype: The antigen remains unidentified.

This TCR was recovered from a man younger than 35 who had mild COVID-19 (a few samples of this study predate the infection). Cell type and time point are not known. V gene TRBV12-5 combines with J gene TRBJ1-1; D unresolved. Sequencing was carried out using PBMCs or a T cell subset sorted from them (not recorded which). CDR3 protein: CASGLVPPGAEAFF. CDR3 nucleotide sequence: TGTGCTAGTGGTTTGGTTCCCCCAGGAGCTGAAGCTTTCTTT.